A selection of T cell receptor beta chains follows, all from one sample in a study of T cell clonotyping in hematopoietic cell transplantation. Clones were read by immunoSEQ multiplex PCR, and TCRdb kept only the in-frame ones, dropping some. The data show 25,000 to 30,000 clones, with approximately 86% seen just once and approximately 1.7% held by the top ten. Sequencing used peripheral blood mononuclear cells, obtained before stem cell transplant. The source of these receptors is a man aged 35-49 years with acute myeloid leukemia. Some clones in this sample may be carry-over from other donors' samples. Both conserved end residues are part of each CDR3. The D gene is left open where the match is weak. The listing skips clone size in some rows; elsewhere it reads once, few, many or a size class.

TRBV9	TRBD2	TRBJ2-3	.	CASSGRLAPADTQYF	TGTGCCAGCAGCGGGCGACTAGCGCCGGCAGATACGCAGTATTTT
TRBV5-1	TRBD2	TRBJ2-3	few	CASSLGGGADTQYF	TGCGCCAGCAGCTTGGGCGGGGGAGCAGATACGCAGTATTTT
TRBV4-3	.	TRBJ2-1	.	CASSQAYNSYNEQFF	TGCGCCAGCAGCCAAGCATACAACTCCTACAATGAGCAGTTCTTC
TRBV11-3	.	TRBJ1-1	.	CASSHGAINTEAFF	TGTGCCAGCAGCCACGGGGCCATTAACACTGAAGCTTTCTTT
TRBV27	.	TRBJ2-7	once	CASSRVWGDYEQYF	TGTGCCAGCAGTAGAGTATGGGGGGACTACGAGCAGTACTTC
TRBV9	.	TRBJ2-5	.	CASSVEAGREQYF	TGTGCCAGCAGCGTAGAAGCCGGTCGGGAGCAGTACTTC
TRBV7-9	.	TRBJ1-2	once	CASSLGGADFNYGYTF	TGTGCCAGCAGCTTAGGCGGGGCAGACTTTAACTATGGCTACACCTTC
TRBV7-9	.	TRBJ2-7	.	CASSPTHYEQYF	TGTGCCAGCAGCCCGACCCACTACGAGCAATACTTC
TRBV5-1	TRBD1	TRBJ1-2	.	CASSLGQGNYGYTF	TGCGCCAGCAGTCTGGGACAGGGGAACTATGGCTACACCTTC
TRBV19	TRBD1	TRBJ1-2	.	CASSPTRDRVYGYTF	TGTGCCAGTAGTCCAACCCGGGACAGGGTCTATGGCTACACCTTC
TRBV7-9	.	TRBJ1-5	.	CASSLPQGPQHF	TGTGCCAGCAGCTTACCCCAGGGACCCCAGCATTTT
TRBV6-5	.	TRBJ2-5	few	CASSYDIEGTQYF	TGTGCCAGCAGTTACGATATCGAGGGGACCCAGTACTTC
TRBV27	TRBD1	TRBJ1-2	.	CASSSPDRKIYGYTF	TGTGCCAGCAGTTCGCCGGACAGGAAGATCTATGGCTACACCTTC
TRBV5-6	.	TRBJ1-1	.	CASSFERVANTEAFF	TGTGCCAGCAGCTTCGAGCGAGTGGCGAACACTGAAGCTTTCTTT
TRBV7-2	.	TRBJ1-1	.	CASSYRMNTEAFF	TGTGCCAGCAGCTATAGAATGAACACTGAAGCTTTCTTT
TRBV19	.	TRBJ1-6	.	CASRRLTQELNSPLHF	TGTGCCAGTAGGCGCCTGACACAGGAATTAAATTCACCCCTCCACTTT
TRBV7-2	TRBD1	TRBJ2-1	once	CASSFLGTGTDEQFF	TGTGCCAGCAGCTTCCTCGGGACAGGTACCGATGAGCAGTTCTTC
TRBV9	.	TRBJ1-2	.	CASSVDADTYGYTF	TGTGCCAGCAGCGTAGACGCAGATACCTATGGCTACACCTTC
TRBV4-1	TRBD2	TRBJ2-2	.	CASSQVMGLDSSGELFF	TGCGCCAGCAGCCAAGTTATGGGACTAGATTCCTCCGGGGAGCTGTTTTTT
TRBV6-1	.	TRBJ1-2	.	CASSDRPGLNYGYTF	TGTGCCAGCAGTGATAGGCCAGGGCTTAACTATGGCTACACCTTC
TRBV6-5	TRBD1	TRBJ1-2	.	CASSPGTGGYGYTF	TGTGCCAGCAGTCCCGGGACAGGGGGCTATGGCTACACCTTC
TRBV2	.	TRBJ1-4	.	CASSVRAPLSNEKLFF	TGTGCCAGCAGTGTGCGGGCGCCTCTGTCTAATGAAAAACTGTTTTTT
TRBV6-5	.	TRBJ1-2	few	CASSYIYGRNYGYTF	TGTGCCAGCAGTTACATATACGGCCGGAACTATGGCTACACCTTC
TRBV11-3	.	TRBJ2-1	.	CASRIDSGLGNEQFF	TGTGCCAGCAGGATAGACAGTGGTCTGGGCAATGAGCAGTTCTTC
TRBV7-2	.	TRBJ1-5	medium-sized	CASSEDYYSNQPQHF	TGTGCCAGCAGCGAAGACTATTATAGCAATCAGCCCCAGCATTTT
TRBV10-3	TRBD2	TRBJ2-5	.	CAISDSRTSGTGTQYF	TGTGCCATCAGTGATTCAAGGACTAGCGGCACAGGGACCCAGTACTTC
TRBV15	.	TRBJ1-2	.	CATSREYSELGYGYTF	TGTGCCACCAGCAGGGAGTATTCCGAGTTGGGGTATGGCTACACCTTC
TRBV4-3	TRBD1	TRBJ2-7	.	CASSQRTGREQYF	TGCGCCAGCAGCCAACGGACAGGTCGCGAGCAGTACTTC
TRBV5-1	TRBD1	TRBJ2-7	.	CASSFSDRGFYEQYF	TGCGCCAGCAGCTTCTCGGACAGGGGATTTTACGAGCAGTACTTC
TRBV19	.	TRBJ1-2	.	CASSTGRPNYGYTF	TGTGCCAGTAGTACGGGCAGGCCGAACTATGGCTACACCTTC
TRBV11-3	.	TRBJ2-3	.	CASSLGRGAGTDTQYF	TGTGCCAGCAGCTTAGGTCGCGGGGCCGGCACAGATACGCAGTATTTT
TRBV5-3	TRBD1	TRBJ2-1	.	CARSFTGGPYNEQFF	TGTGCCAGAAGCTTCACAGGGGGACCCTACAATGAGCAGTTCTTC
TRBV2	TRBD2	TRBJ2-3	.	CAPSPGTSGVGASDTQYF	TGTGCCCCCTCCCCCGGGACTAGCGGAGTGGGTGCCTCAGATACGCAGTATTTT
TRBV19	.	TRBJ2-1	.	CASSYRETQFF	TGTGCCAGTAGTTATCGGGAGACGCAGTTCTTC
TRBV7-2	TRBD1	TRBJ1-6	few	CASSLRTGKESPLHF	TGTGCCAGCAGCTTACGGACAGGGAAAGAGTCACCCCTCCACTTT
TRBV19	TRBD2	TRBJ2-7	.	CASSISTSGRGNSYEQYF	TGTGCCAGTAGTATCTCGACTAGCGGGAGGGGGAACTCCTACGAGCAGTACTTC
TRBV10-3	.	TRBJ1-3	.	CAISGQKQGSGNTIYF	TGTGCCATCAGTGGCCAAAAACAGGGATCTGGAAACACCATATATTTT
TRBV10-3	.	TRBJ1-1	few	CAISEGGPAFF	TGTGCCATCAGTGAGGGGGGGCCGGCTTTCTTT
TRBV5-1	.	TRBJ1-2	once	CASSLISDINYGYTF	TGCGCCAGCAGCCTGATTTCCGACATTAACTATGGCTACACCTTC
TRBV30	.	TRBJ2-7	.	CAWRSHRAYSYEQYF	TGTGCCTGGAGGTCACACAGGGCTTACTCCTACGAGCAGTACTTC
TRBV7-6	TRBD2	TRBJ2-1	few	CASSPVGSGDYNEQFF	TGTGCCAGCAGCCCGGTGGGTAGCGGGGACTACAATGAGCAGTTCTTC
TRBV5-1	.	TRBJ2-1	.	CASSLGPGTRTSSSYNEQFF	TGCGCCAGCAGCTTGGGGCCCGGGACTCGAACTAGTAGCTCCTACAATGAGCAGTTCTTC
TRBV7-2	TRBD1	TRBJ2-5	.	CASSFTGGETQYF	TGTGCCAGCAGCTTTACAGGGGGCGAGACCCAGTACTTC
TRBV28	.	TRBJ1-5	few	CASSSYQPQHF	TGTGCCAGCAGTTCCTATCAGCCCCAGCATTTT
TRBV6-5	TRBD1	TRBJ1-5	.	CASSPQGDGNQPQHF	TGTGCCAGCAGTCCGCAGGGGGACGGGAATCAGCCCCAGCATTTT
TRBV5-1	.	TRBJ1-4	.	CASKVEGGVNEKLFF	TGCGCCAGCAAGGTCGAGGGTGGTGTGAATGAAAAACTGTTTTTT
TRBV6-6	.	TRBJ1-2	.	CASRQQGNYGYTF	TGTGCCAGCAGACAGCAGGGGAACTATGGCTACACCTTC
TRBV2	.	TRBJ2-7	once	CASSPKVEQYF	TGTGCCAGCAGTCCCAAGGTCGAGCAGTACTTC